These 22 T cell receptor beta chains share one sample of origin, sequenced in a study of blood T cells in healthy people across ages. A J-beta primer mix and a sample-barcoded 5' primer were used in a second PCR of about 7 to 12 cycles. MiXCR, run by TCRdb on the 5' RACE reads, gives a single entry per CDR3 protein. The top ten clones hold 20% to 25% of a sample with about 580,000 distinct CDR3 sequences, 40% to 50% of them seen once. The sample was blood. These receptors were taken from a man older than 75 in good health.

For this clonotype: The junction does not match germline at one end; this may be a read error. This chain connects TRBV7-3 to TRBJ2-1; D remains ambiguous. The length of the CDR3 is 15 residues. The germline gives CDR1 SGHTA, CDR2 FQGTGA. The DNA for the CDR3 is TGTGACAGCAGCCCAACGGGCCCTACGGACAATGAGCAGTTCTTC. Translating it yields CDSSPTGPTDNEQFF.

For this clonotype: This may be a read error, as it is one base from a much larger clone. The chain couples TRBV6-5 to TRBJ2-7; TRBD2 agrees at 10 bases. The J call may be incorrect, as the DNA end agrees better with TRBJ2-5. CDR1 MNHEY and CDR2 SVGAGI come from the germline V gene. The CDR3 covers 15 residues. Here the CDR3 DNA reads TGTGCCAGCAGATCAGCAGCGGGGGGGCTCGAGACCCAGTACTTC. Its protein is CASRSAAGGLETQYF.

This chain connects TRBV25-1 to TRBJ2-3, with 9 bases identical to TRBD2. There are 16 residues in the CDR3. Germline CDR1 is MGHDK and CDR2 is SYGVNS. The J segment lost 7 bases and the V segment lost 5 bases, leaving 13 bases of the junction unmatched. This chain's CDR3 is CASSLPIAGVGNTQYF. In nucleotides, the CDR3 is TGTGCCAGCAGTCTCCCTATAGCGGGAGTCGGGAATACGCAGTATTTT.

This clonotype was seen a single time. The chain recombines TRBV29-1 with TRBJ2-1; 14 bases align to TRBD2. Germline CDR1 reads SQVTM; CDR2 reads ANQGSEA. The CDR3 spans 14 residues. V was clipped by 3 bases and J by 10 bases; unmatched bases: 5. CDR3 protein: CSVEGRTSGGEQFF. CDR3 coding DNA: TGCAGCGTTGAGGGTCGGACTAGCGGGGGGGAGCAGTTCTTC.

This clonotype appeared a few times. This chain uses TRBV6-2 or TRBV6-3 with TRBJ2-6; TRBD1 matches 7 bases. The germline gives CDR1 MNHEY, CDR2 SVGEGT. The CDR3 loop spans 17 amino acids. J gave up 0 bases and V 9 bases, and 11 bases lay outside the gene matches. CDR3: CASILGQTTSGANVLTF. The CDR3 region has the DNA TGTGCCAGTATTTTGGGACAGACCACCTCTGGGGCCAACGTCCTGACTTTC.

The gene calls are TRBV27 and TRBJ1-2; D is possibly TRBD1 (6 bases). Germline CDR1 and CDR2: MNHEY and SMNVEV (reference sequence). V lost 6 bases and J lost 2, with 16 bases in between. This CDR3 comprises 15 residues. The chain's CDR3 is CASRLLGGPNYGYTF. CDR3 DNA sequence: TGTGCCAGCAGACTACTTGGGGGGCCCAACTATGGCTACACCTTC.

The V and J genes are TRBV4-1 and TRBJ2-5; 9 bases agree with TRBD1. The J call is doubtful: the DNA matches TRBJ2-7 better. Germline CDR1 MGHRA, CDR2 YSYEKL. This CDR3 has 16 amino acids. The CDR3 reads CASSPTGTGSTHEQYF. CDR3 nucleotide sequence: TGCGCCAGCAGCCCAACCGGGACAGGGTCTACGCACGAGCAGTACTTC.

The V and J genes are TRBV5-1 and TRBJ2-5; D might be TRBD1 (6 bases). This CDR3 has 15 amino acids. The germline V and J ends were trimmed by 4 bases and 7 bases, with 20 bases remaining between them. Germline CDR1 is SGHRS and CDR2 is YFSETQ. The CDR3 here is CASSLIRGQYRTQYF. The CDR3 DNA is TGCGCCAGCAGCCTCATCCGCGGACAGTACAGGACCCAGTACTTC.

The chain links TRBV7-9 to TRBJ1-1, with D possibly being TRBD1 (6 bases). Trimming removed 5 bases from V and 5 bases from J, with 15 bases in between. CDR1 SEHNR and CDR2 FQNEAQ come from the germline V gene (reference sequence). The CDR3 length is 14 residues. CDR3 nucleotide sequence: TGTGCCAGCAGCCTAGGGGGGCTTGCGACTGAAGCTTTCTTT. Protein sequence: CASSLGGLATEAFF.

The rearrangement links TRBV7-3 to TRBJ2-5; 11 nucleotides align to TRBD2. The CDR3 is 19 residues long. CDR1 is SGHTA, CDR2 FQGTGA, per germline. The trim removed 2 bases at V and 2 bases at J, leaving 13 bases unmatched. The CDR3 is CASSLFLAGGLNLQETQYF. Written as DNA, the CDR3 is TGTGCCAGCAGCTTATTCCTAGCGGGGGGCCTCAATCTTCAAGAGACCCAGTACTTC.

The rearrangement uses TRBV20-1 and TRBJ2-1; the D gene could be TRBD1 or TRBD2 (5 bases each). Trimming cost V 1 base and J 4 bases, with 17 bases left between them. This CDR3 has 16 amino acids. Germline CDR1 and CDR2: DFQATT and SNEGSKA (reference sequence). The CDR3 loop reads CSARGGEPGTYNEQFF. DNA of the CDR3: TGCAGTGCTAGAGGCGGCGAGCCCGGGACGTACAATGAGCAGTTCTTC.

This clonotype came up many times. The chain combines TRBV6-6 with TRBJ2-1; the match to TRBD2 covers 12 bases. The germline V gene encodes CDR1 MNHNY and CDR2 SVGAGI (reference sequence). Trimming at V came to 0 bases and at J to 6 bases, leaving 0 bases not matched to a gene. The CDR3 is 15 amino acids. CDR3 loop: CASSYSTSGSNEQFF. The CDR3, as DNA: TGTGCCAGCAGTTACTCGACTAGCGGGAGCAATGAGCAGTTCTTC.

The chain links TRBV4-3 to TRBJ1-1; D is unclear. The V gene lost 2 bases and the J gene lost 1 base, with 11 bases spanning the gap. CDR1 and CDR2 from the germline V gene are LGHNA and YSLEER. CDR3 length equals 15 residues. The CDR3, as DNA: TGCGCCAGCAGCCAAAGCCCCAATGGGAACACTGAAGCTTTCTTT. It yields the protein CASSQSPNGNTEAFF.

V usage is TRBV27 and J usage is TRBJ1-1; the D gene is possibly TRBD1 (6 bases). The V gene's germline CDR1 is MNHEY and CDR2 SMNVEV (reference sequence). The CDR3 is 14 residues long. Trimming pared 3 bases from V and 1 base from J, leaving 9 bases between. DNA of the CDR3: TGTGCCAGCAGTTTGGGGGCCCAGAACACTGAAGCTTTCTTT. Translated: CASSLGAQNTEAFF.

The rearrangement uses TRBV28 and TRBJ2-7, with 9 nucleotides matching TRBD1. Germline V gene data show CDR1 as MDHEN and CDR2 as SYDVKM. This CDR3 is built from 13 residues. The trim removed 5 bases at V and 3 bases at J, leaving 2 bases unmatched. CDR3 coding DNA: TGTGCCAGCAGTACAGGGGGCAACTACGAGCAGTACTTC. Translating it yields CASSTGGNYEQYF.

CDR3 loop: CASSPHPDMNTEAFF. The CDR3 DNA reads as TGTGCCAGCAGCCCCCACCCAGATATGAACACTGAAGCTTTCTTT. The chain carries TRBV5-5 and TRBJ1-1; the D is unclear. The V gene lost 4 bases and the J gene lost 0 bases, with 13 bases spanning the gap. The length of the CDR3 is 15 residues. Germline V gives CDR1 SGHKS, CDR2 YYEKEE (reference sequence).

The V call is TRBV5-1, the J call TRBJ2-1; 15 positions match TRBD2. This CDR3 has 19 amino acids. Per germline, CDR1 SGHRS and CDR2 YFSETQ. V was pared by 0 bases and J by 6 bases, with 10 bases of the junction left unmatched. CDR3 DNA: TGCGCCAGCAGCTTGGCACACGAACTGGGACTAGCGGGAGGCAATGAGCAGTTCTTC. This gives the protein CASSLAHELGLAGGNEQFF.

The gene calls are TRBV4-2 and TRBJ1-2; D unclear. CDR3 length: 13 residues. Germline V gene data show CDR1 as LGHNA and CDR2 as YNFKEQ. V was clipped by 1 base and J by 4 bases, with 7 bases between them. The CDR3 sequence is CASSQAATYGYTF. DNA for the CDR3: TGTGCCAGCAGCCAAGCAGCGACCTATGGCTACACCTTC.

This clonotype was picked up a small number of times. The V gene is TRBV7-9, the J gene TRBJ1-2; D not certain. The CDR3 runs 15 residues. Trimming removed 0 bases at V and 4 bases at J, with 12 bases between. Germline CDR1 reads SEHNR; CDR2 reads FQNEAQ (reference sequence). CDR3 DNA sequence: TGTGCCAGCAGCTTAGCGTCAGAGATTGCCTATGGCTACACCTTC. This translates into CASSLASEIAYGYTF. The variable domain in full, completed from reference TRBV7-9 and TRBJ1-2, reads DTGVSQNPRHKITKRGQNVTFRCDPISEHNRLYWYRQTLGQGPEFLTYFQNEAQLEKSRLLSDRFSAERPKGSFSTLEIQRTEQGDSAMYLCASSLASEIAYGYTFGSGTRLTVV.

The chain is built from TRBV7-9 and TRBJ2-1; D is unclear. Trimming shortened V by 8 bases and J by 5 bases, and 16 bases separated the two germline ends. The CDR3 has 14 amino acids. CDR1 is SEHNR, CDR2 FQNEAQ, per germline (reference sequence). Here the CDR3 reads CASYYDLRDNEQFF. Here the CDR3 DNA reads TGTGCCAGCTACTACGACCTACGCGACAATGAGCAGTTCTTC.

The chain uses TRBV25-1 and TRBJ2-7; possibly TRBD1 for D (6 bases). Germline CDR1 MGHDK, CDR2 SYGVNS. The CDR3 has 17 amino acids. V dropped 5 bases and J dropped 4 bases, with 24 bases sitting between them. As DNA, the CDR3 is TGTGCCAGCAGTCCAAGACAGGTTGCATCTCTACAGTACGAGCAGTACTTC. The encoded protein is CASSPRQVASLQYEQYF.

V and J are TRBV4-2 and TRBJ2-1; TRBD2 agrees at 9 bases. Germline V gene data show CDR1 as LGHNA and CDR2 as YNFKEQ. The CDR3 loop spans 17 amino acids. V trimming: 1 base; J trimming: 5 bases; junction bases outside the gene matches: 9. CDR3 nucleotides: TGTGCCAGCAGCCAAGGACTAGCGGAACCTACTGACAATGAGCAGTTCTTC. Its translation is CASSQGLAEPTDNEQFF.